The clone carrying this T cell receptor beta chain occurred many times. Its antigen is as yet unknown. The data stem from a study of T cell repertoires in cytomegalovirus infection. Study-wide points: HLA-C-restricted, CMV-specific TCR beta clonotypes were dominant ex vivo.

This CDR3 has 17 amino acids. Germline V gene data show CDR1 as MNHNY and CDR2 as SVGAGI (reference sequence). The germline V and J ends were trimmed by 7 bases and 1 base, with 17 bases remaining between them. Using its own MiXCR run on the reads, TCRdb lists one record per CDR3 protein. The sample consists of about 770,000 distinct CDR3 sequences, about 28% of them appearing once. V is TRBV6-6 and J is TRBJ1-6; possibly TRBD1 for D (6 bases). Sequencing used cultured CD8+ T cells from PBMCs, obtained from culture after CMV antigen stimulation. The TCR sequence derives from a human donor in good health (CMV status not recorded). Some clones in this sample may be carry-over from other donors' samples. The CDR3 is CASTRYRDRSYNSPLHF. In DNA, the CDR3 is TGTGCCAGCACACGATACAGGGATCGTTCCTATAATTCACCCCTCCACTTT.